This TCR beta chain was observed in a study of tumor and adjacent non-tumor tissue in lung cancer. Study as a whole: Histology: about twelve adenocarcinoma, a couple of squamous cell carcinoma, 1 small cell lung cancer. Aged about 30 to 76 years, patients included 10 men and several women with stage I to III disease.

A modified ARM-PCR protocol with three rounds of nested PCR amplified TCRbeta. TCRdb fed the multiplex PCR reads into MiXCR, producing one record per CDR3 protein. The sample yields around 66,000 distinct CDR3 sequences, around 73% seen once. Study-wide points: Normal lung showed higher cumulative top 100 clone frequency than tumor. Significantly higher TCR diversity was found in tumor than normal lung.

About this clonotype itself: Its target is unknown. The final CDR3 position lacks the conserved phenylalanine or tryptophan, pointing to a likely read error.

This sample's RNA came from whole unsorted tissue. This CDR3 is built from 13 residues. The ends were cut back, 3 bases at V and 5 bases at J, with 13 bases in the middle. Germline V gives CDR1 SQVTM, CDR2 ANQGSEA. The sequencing sample was made of lung tumor tissue. The receptor's source is a man in his sixties with non-small cell lung cancer. The chain employs TRBV29-1 and TRBJ1-2; tentatively, D is TRBD1 (6 bases). In nucleotides, the CDR3 is TGCAGCGTTGAGGGGACACTAGGATATGGCTACACCTTA. Its protein is CSVEGTLGYGYTL.